This T cell receptor (beta chain) was captured in a study of metastatic and nonmetastatic thyroid tumors. The wider study: For malignant and benign thyroid patients, tumor or nodule tissue and blood were the sources whose repertoires were compared.

TCRdb re-analyzed the PCR reads using MiXCR. The sample includes tens of thousands of clones, roughly 13% of them seen just once. Patients had received no treatment of any kind before thyroid surgery. V was clipped by 2 bases and J by 9 bases, with 13 bases between them. Germline V gives CDR1 LNHDA, CDR2 SQIVND (reference sequence). The CDR3 spans 14 residues. The receptor was isolated from a female donor with papillary thyroid cancer or a benign thyroid nodule (not recorded which). Some clones in this sample may be carry-over from other donors' samples. The J gene is TRBJ2-2, the V gene TRBV19; D is ambiguous. The specimen was blood. In DNA form, the CDR3 reads TGTGCCAGTAGTATACCTAGTGACCACCGGGAGCTGTTTTTT. It yields the protein CASSIPSDHRELFF.